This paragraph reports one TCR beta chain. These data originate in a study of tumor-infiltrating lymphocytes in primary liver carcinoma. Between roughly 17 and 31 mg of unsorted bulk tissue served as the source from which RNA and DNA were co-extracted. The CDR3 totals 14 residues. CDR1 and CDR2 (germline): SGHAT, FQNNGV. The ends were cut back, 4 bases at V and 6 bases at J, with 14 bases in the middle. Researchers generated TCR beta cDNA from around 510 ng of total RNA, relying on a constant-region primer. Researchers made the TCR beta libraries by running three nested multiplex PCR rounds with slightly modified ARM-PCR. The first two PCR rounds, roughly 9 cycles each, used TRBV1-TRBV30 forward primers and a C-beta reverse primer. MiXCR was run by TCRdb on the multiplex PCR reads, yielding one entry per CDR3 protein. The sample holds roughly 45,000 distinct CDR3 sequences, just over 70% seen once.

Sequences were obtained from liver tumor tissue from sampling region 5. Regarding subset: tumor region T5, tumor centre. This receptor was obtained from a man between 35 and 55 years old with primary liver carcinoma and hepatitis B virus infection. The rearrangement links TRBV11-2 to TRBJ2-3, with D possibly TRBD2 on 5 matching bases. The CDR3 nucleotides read TGTGCCAGCAGCTCCCTACGAGGGTCCGATACGCAGTATTTT. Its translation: CASSSLRGSDTQYF.